Listed below are T cell receptor beta chains from one sample, sequenced in a study of low-dose radiotherapy and immunotherapy resistance in tumors. From the reads, TCRdb called clonotypes with MiXCR, one entry per CDR3 protein. The table lists approximately 90,000 distinct CDR3 sequences, 15% to 20% of them singletons, with roughly 2.8% in the top ten. The input for sequencing was PBMCs, taken before treatment. Receptors were obtained from a male donor with prostate cancer. The CDR3 runs from the conserved cysteine through the conserved F or W. D genes are given only for firm matches. A row's size may be missing; if present it is once, few, many or a size class.

clone_size: many; d_call: TRBD2; v_call: TRBV15; j_call: TRBJ2-7; cdr3_aa: CATSEGTTSYEQYF; cdr3_nt: TGTGCCACCAGCGAAGGGACTACATCCTACGAGCAGTACTTC
clone_size: many; d_call: NA; v_call: TRBV10-3; j_call: TRBJ2-7; cdr3_aa: CAISESEAQGQYF; cdr3_nt: TGTGCCATCAGTGAGTCGGAGGCCCAAGGGCAGTACTTC
clone_size: NA; d_call: NA; v_call: TRBV2; j_call: TRBJ2-1; cdr3_aa: CASSALYNEQFF; cdr3_nt: TGTGCCAGCAGCGCCCTCTACAATGAGCAGTTCTTC
clone_size: many; d_call: NA; v_call: TRBV6-1; j_call: TRBJ2-1; cdr3_aa: CATSATEQFF; cdr3_nt: TGTGCCACCTCGGCCACTGAGCAGTTCTTC
clone_size: NA; d_call: TRBD2; v_call: TRBV2; j_call: TRBJ2-7; cdr3_aa: CASRGLSYEQYF; cdr3_nt: TGTGCCAGCAGGGGACTATCCTACGAGCAGTACTTC
clone_size: few; d_call: NA; v_call: TRBV27; j_call: TRBJ2-7; cdr3_aa: CATGSPHEQYF; cdr3_nt: TGTGCCACGGGGAGCCCCCACGAGCAGTACTTC
clone_size: many; d_call: NA; v_call: TRBV6-2/TRBV6-3; j_call: TRBJ2-1; cdr3_aa: CASSYQGFLGRNEQFF; cdr3_nt: TGTGCCAGCAGTTACCAAGGGTTTTTGGGTCGCAATGAGCAGTTCTTC
clone_size: NA; d_call: NA; v_call: TRBV5-1; j_call: TRBJ2-2; cdr3_aa: CASSPISTGELFF; cdr3_nt: TGCGCCAGCAGCCCCATTAGCACCGGGGAGCTGTTTTTT
clone_size: NA; d_call: TRBD1; v_call: TRBV5-1; j_call: TRBJ2-1; cdr3_aa: CASSSPSMPGTGAFGQFF; cdr3_nt: TGTGCCAGCAGCTCACCCTCCATGCCCGGGACAGGGGCCTTTGGGCAGTTCTTC
clone_size: many; d_call: NA; v_call: TRBV20-1; j_call: TRBJ2-1; cdr3_aa: CSATDGGLSDEQFF; cdr3_nt: TGCAGTGCTACGGACGGGGGGCTTAGCGATGAGCAGTTCTTC
clone_size: many; d_call: NA; v_call: TRBV7-2; j_call: TRBJ2-7; cdr3_aa: CASSTGDYEQYF; cdr3_nt: TGTGCCAGCAGCACCGGGGACTACGAGCAGTACTTC
clone_size: many; d_call: NA; v_call: TRBV5-1; j_call: TRBJ1-3; cdr3_aa: CASSSGDSSGNTIYF; cdr3_nt: TGCGCCAGCAGCTCGGGGGACTCATCTGGAAACACCATATATTTT
clone_size: many; d_call: NA; v_call: TRBV7-6; j_call: TRBJ2-1; cdr3_aa: CASSSRQKAYNEQFF; cdr3_nt: TGTGCCAGCAGCTCCCGGCAGAAGGCCTACAATGAGCAGTTCTTC
clone_size: many; d_call: TRBD1; v_call: TRBV6-6; j_call: TRBJ1-3; cdr3_aa: CASSYFGTGAPGNTIYF; cdr3_nt: TGTGCCAGCAGTTACTTCGGGACAGGGGCTCCTGGAAACACCATATATTTT